The 11 T cell receptor beta chains listed next were all sequenced from one sample in a study of CD8+ T cells in alopecia areata. RNA was isolated and reverse transcribed to cDNA, the sequencing template. The assay was immunoSEQ multiplex PCR, and TCRdb's table has in-frame clones only and misses some. The sample contains about 200,000 clones, more than 50% of which appear only once. Treatment: oral pan-JAK inhibitor, 5-10 mg twice daily. Material: CD4+ T cells sorted from blood, obtained at week 24, from a patient treated with tofacitinib. The origin of the receptors is a human donor with alopecia areata.

The chain joins TRBV15 to TRBJ1-2; unclear D gene. This CDR3 comprises 11 residues. Looked up from germline, CDR1 is LNHNV and CDR2 is YYDKDF (reference sequence). V shed 8 bases and J shed 8 bases, with 12 bases lying between them. Here the CDR3 reads CATAALGGYTF. Here the CDR3 DNA reads TGTGCCACCGCGGCACTCGGCGGCTACACCTTC.

This clone was counted only a few times. The chain employs TRBV7-3 and TRBJ2-2; D ambiguous. The V end was cut by 5 bases, the J end by 2 bases, with 15 bases between. Germline V gives CDR1 SGHTA, CDR2 FQGTGA. The CDR3 covers 16 residues. The CDR3 DNA reads TGTGCCAGCAGCCCCCTTGTCGATTTAAACACCGGGGAGCTGTTTTTT. Encoded protein: CASSPLVDLNTGELFF.

CDR3 nucleotide sequence: TGTGCCTGGAGTGTACCACAGGGTGAAAGTCAGAGGCAAACGGACACTGAAGCTTTCTTT. Amino acid sequence: CAWSVPQGESQRQTDTEAFF. The chain combines TRBV30 with TRBJ1-1, with TRBD1 as a possible D gene (6 bases). Germline V CDR1 and CDR2: GTSNPN, SVGIG (reference sequence). This CDR3 contains 20 residues. V dropped 0 bases and J dropped 3 bases, with 29 bases sitting between them.

A few counts support this clone. J is TRBJ2-7 and V is TRBV4-1; TRBD2 aligns across 8 bases. Germline lookup yields CDR1 MGHRA and CDR2 YSYEKL. This CDR3 has 15 residues. Trimming took 2 bases from V and 3 from J; bases not matched to a gene: 6. The CDR3 region is CASSQRHGTSYEQYF. Here the CDR3 DNA reads TGCGCCAGCAGCCAACGACACGGGACTAGCTACGAGCAGTACTTC.

The chain carries TRBV7-2 and TRBJ1-6; D gene ambiguous. V was trimmed by 1 base and J by 9 bases, leaving 10 bases between them. Per the germline V gene, CDR1 is SGHTA and CDR2 is FQGNSA. The CDR3 loop spans 14 amino acids. The CDR3 DNA sequence: TGTGCCAGCAGCTTAGAGGGCAAACGTTCACCCCTCCACTTT. Protein: CASSLEGKRSPLHF.

The chain uses TRBV30 and TRBJ1-1; D unresolved. CDR3 length: 11 residues. V lost 5 bases to trimming and J lost 5 bases, with 9 bases between them. Germline-derived CDR1 and CDR2 are GTSNPN and SVGIG (reference sequence). CDR3 in DNA: TGTGCCTGGTTCTGGGATACTGAAGCTTTCTTT. This codes for CAWFWDTEAFF.

V is TRBV29-1 and J is TRBJ1-2, with TRBD1 matching 7 bases. The CDR3 has 12 amino acids. The V and J ends lost 4 bases and 6 bases, in that order; junction bases with no gene match: 5. Germline CDR1 SQVTM, CDR2 ANQGSEA. This CDR3 is CSVVGGENGYTF. The DNA of the CDR3 is TGCAGCGTTGTAGGGGGCGAGAATGGCTACACCTTC.

This sequence joins TRBV30 and TRBJ1-2, with a tentative D call TRBD1 (5 bases). The CDR3 sequence is 16 residues long. Trimming took off 5 bases at V and 2 bases at J, with 21 bases between the two ends. Germline loops: CDR1 GTSNPN, CDR2 SVGIG (reference sequence). CDR3 sequence reads: CAWLWGRLTQNYGYTF. DNA of the CDR3: TGTGCCTGGCTCTGGGGCAGGTTAACCCAAAACTATGGCTACACCTTC.

CDR3 region: CSVRQQGWNEQFF. In DNA form, the CDR3 reads TGCAGCGTTCGTCAACAGGGCTGGAATGAGCAGTTCTTC. The rearrangement joins TRBV29-1 to TRBJ2-1; perhaps TRBD1 as D (6 bases). The germline V gene has CDR1 SQVTM and CDR2 ANQGSEA. CDR3 size: 13 residues. Trimming took 5 bases from V and 7 from J, leaving 15 bases between them.

The rearrangement links TRBV29-1 to TRBJ1-2; D ambiguous. The ends were cut back, 7 bases at V and 2 bases at J, with 17 bases in the middle. The germline V gene encodes CDR1 SQVTM and CDR2 ANQGSEA. The CDR3 contains 14 residues. CDR3 region: CSAQRFVNNYGYTF. The DNA for the CDR3 is TGCAGCGCCCAGCGGTTCGTCAACAACTATGGCTACACCTTC.

On this clone itself: Distinct nucleotide sequences in the sample also encode this CDR3. This chain uses TRBV18 with TRBJ2-7; perhaps TRBD1 as D (5 bases). V was clipped by 0 bases and J by 1 base, with 7 bases between them. The CDR3 loop spans 14 amino acids. Germline assignment: CDR1 KGHSH and CDR2 LQKENI. For the CDR3, the DNA is TGTGCCAGCTCACCACCGGGGCCATCCTACGAGCAGTACTTC. Its translation: CASSPPGPSYEQYF. The whole variable domain, filled in from reference TRBV18 and TRBJ2-7, reads NAGVMQNPRHLVRRRGQEARLRCSPMKGHSHVYWYRQLPEEGLKFMVYLQKENIIDESGMPKERFSAEFPKEGPSILRIQQVVRGDSAAYFCASSPPGPSYEQYFGPGTRLTVT.